These 7 T cell receptor beta chains came from one sample sequenced in a study of T cells in Graves' hyperthyroidism and ophthalmopathy. RNA transcripts served as the template for amplifying TCR beta CDR3 regions. Initially, a first-round RT-PCR of the TCR CDR3 employed the HTBI primer set. TCRdb used MiXCR to reprocess the multiplex PCR reads, holding one entry per CDR3 protein. Of some 350,000 distinct CDR3 sequences listed, 15% to 19% are singletons. Input material: blood. All receptors come from a woman younger than 30 with Graves' hyperthyroidism that later progressed to Graves' ophthalmopathy.

The gene calls are TRBV27 and TRBJ1-1; the D is unclear. CDR3 length equals 14 residues. Germline V gene data show CDR1 as MNHEY and CDR2 as SMNVEV (reference sequence). With 6 bases removed from V and 1 base from J, the gap between germline ends came to 12 bases. The CDR3 nucleotides are TGTGCCAGCAGCCACACCTTAGGGAACACTGAAGCTTTCTTT. Its translation is CASSHTLGNTEAFF.

This clonotype was detected only once. V gene TRBV20-1 combines with J gene TRBJ2-5, with TRBD2 matching 9 bases. The germline gives CDR1 DFQATT, CDR2 SNEGSKA (reference sequence). The CDR3 is 14 amino acids. The ends lost 3 bases at V and 6 bases at J; junction bases unmatched: 8. CDR3 sequence: CSASKAGGAQTQYF. CDR3 in DNA: TGCAGTGCTAGTAAGGCGGGAGGGGCGCAGACCCAGTACTTC.

This clonotype was seen a handful of times. The gene calls are TRBV7-8 and TRBJ2-1; the D gene is possibly TRBD2 (5 bases). Trimming took off 5 bases at V and 9 bases at J, with 17 bases between the two ends. The germline CDR1 and CDR2 sequences are SGHVS and FQNEAQ. CDR3 length: 14 residues. The CDR3 spells CASSTGRLPIEQFF. The CDR3 DNA is TGTGCCAGCAGCACCGGACGACTACCCATTGAGCAGTTCTTC.

This chain links TRBV6-2 or TRBV6-3 with TRBJ2-1; 7 bases are shared with TRBD1. This CDR3 has 14 residues. CDR1 and CDR2 from the germline V gene are MNHEY and SVGEGT. V was pared by 5 bases and J by 7 bases, with 8 bases of the junction left unmatched. CDR3 in DNA: TGTGCCAGCAGTCCCACAGGGGCCAGGAATGAGCAGTTCTTC. Translating gives CASSPTGARNEQFF.

This clonotype was seen more than once but under ten times. Written as DNA, the CDR3 is TGTGCCAGCAGTAGTCTACCCTACAATGAGCAGTTCTTC. Translating gives CASSSLPYNEQFF. The rearrangement uses TRBV27 and TRBJ2-1; D ambiguous. The CDR3 loop spans 13 amino acids. Looked up from germline, CDR1 is MNHEY and CDR2 is SMNVEV (reference sequence). Trimming removed 5 bases from V and 2 bases from J, with 7 bases in between.

This clonotype was found many times. The chain has TRBV7-8 and TRBJ1-5; D perhaps matches TRBD1 (5 bases). Germline loops: CDR1 SGHVS, CDR2 FQNEAQ. The V end lost 1 base, the J end lost 7 bases, and 17 bases lay between the germline ends. CDR3 size: 16 residues. For the CDR3, the DNA is TGTGCCAGCAGCTTAGACTACCCTGGGGACCGGCAGCCCCAGCATTTT. Protein product: CASSLDYPGDRQPQHF.

This clonotype showed up many times. For the CDR3, the DNA is TGTGCCAGCAGTTACTCGGGACGCAGGAACACTGAAGCTTTCTTT. Protein: CASSYSGRRNTEAFF. This sequence joins TRBV6-6 and TRBJ1-1; a possible D gene is TRBD1 (5 bases). The germline V gene encodes CDR1 MNHNY and CDR2 SVGAGI (reference sequence). The V gene lost 0 bases and the J gene lost 1 base, with 9 bases spanning the gap. There are 15 residues in the CDR3.